The 24 T cell receptor beta chains presented below share a single source sample, sequenced in a study of blood T cell repertoires in COVID-19. Assay: immunoSEQ multiplex PCR; the TCRdb copy retains only in-frame clones and omits some. The sample comprises 100,000 or so clones, 65% to 90% of which are singletons, and 30% to 45% rests with the top ten. The sequencing input was peripheral blood. These receptors all come from an older man with acute or convalescent COVID-19.

This chain joins TRBV3-1 (or the pseudogene TRBV3-2) and TRBJ1-2; tentatively, D is TRBD1 (5 bases). The V end was cut by 0 bases, the J end by 4 bases, with 15 bases between. Germline-derived CDR1 and CDR2 are LGHDT and YNNKEL (reference sequence). This CDR3 is built from 16 residues. The CDR3 loop is CASSQDWIQGGYGYTF. DNA for the CDR3: TGTGCCAGCAGCCAAGATTGGATCCAGGGAGGCTATGGCTACACCTTC.

The V gene is TRBV7-9, the J gene TRBJ2-2, with D possibly being TRBD1 (6 bases). CDR1 SEHNR and CDR2 FQNEAQ come from the germline V gene (reference sequence). V was trimmed by 8 bases and J by 1 base, leaving 14 bases between them. The CDR3 is made up of 15 amino acids. The CDR3 spells CASRGQSLNTGELFF. The CDR3 nucleotides are TGTGCCAGCCGCGGACAGAGCCTGAACACCGGGGAGCTGTTTTTT.

The V and J genes are TRBV3-1 (or the pseudogene TRBV3-2) and TRBJ2-5, with TRBD2 as a possible D gene (6 bases). Germline CDR1 reads LGHDT; CDR2 reads YNNKEL (reference sequence). This CDR3 has 17 residues. Trimming took off 1 base at V and 3 bases at J, with 18 bases between the two ends. Here the CDR3 DNA reads TGTGCCAGCAGCCAAGGGAACGGGCAACTAGCAGAAGAGACCCAGTACTTC. Translated, it gives CASSQGNGQLAEETQYF.

The V and J genes are TRBV10-3 and TRBJ2-5, with TRBD2 as a possible D gene (6 bases). The CDR3 contains 16 residues. CDR1 is ENHRY and CDR2 is SYGVKD in the germline V gene. The germline V and J ends were trimmed by 6 bases and 0 bases, with 17 bases remaining between them. The CDR3 DNA reads as TGTGCCATCAGGGGTAGACTAGGAGAGTACCAAGAGACCCAGTACTTC. Its translation is CAIRGRLGEYQETQYF.

This clone was seen a handful of times. V usage is TRBV28 and J usage is TRBJ1-2; a weak D match, TRBD1 (6 bases). Germline assignment: CDR1 MDHEN and CDR2 SYDVKM. The CDR3 runs to 15 residues. V was pared by 1 base and J by 7 bases, with 16 bases between. The CDR3 region is CASSLLGGRGPGYTF. Written as DNA, the CDR3 is TGTGCCAGCAGTTTATTAGGCGGGCGGGGGCCTGGCTACACCTTC.

J is TRBJ1-6 and V is TRBV7-2, with D possibly matching TRBD1 (5 bases). Germline V gene lookup returns CDR1 SGHTA and CDR2 FQGNSA. The CDR3 runs 14 residues. Deletions cut 5 bases from V and 10 bases from J, with 15 bases between. This CDR3 reads CASSAMQGHSPLHF. The DNA for the CDR3 is TGTGCCAGCAGCGCCATGCAGGGTCACTCACCCCTCCACTTT.

This chain links TRBV5-1 with TRBJ1-2; a possible D gene is TRBD1 (5 bases). Germline lookup yields CDR1 SGHRS and CDR2 YFSETQ. The CDR3 has 12 residues. V lost 4 bases to trimming and J lost 5 bases, with 9 bases between them. The CDR3 nucleotides are TGCGCCAGCAGCCCGGGGGGATATGGCTACACCTTC. Its translation: CASSPGGYGYTF.

The V and J genes are TRBV19 and TRBJ1-1, with D tentatively TRBD1 (5 bases). V was trimmed by 3 bases and J by 2 bases, leaving 16 bases between them. This CDR3 contains 16 residues. CDR1 is LNHDA, CDR2 SQIVND, per germline (reference sequence). The CDR3 nucleotides are TGTGCCAGTAGTATGGTAAGGGGCTTACGAAACACTGAAGCTTTCTTT. It specifies CASSMVRGLRNTEAFF.

This chain connects TRBV18 to TRBJ2-7, with D unresolved. Germline V CDR1 and CDR2: KGHSH, LQKENI. Trimming shortened V by 2 bases and J by 4 bases, and 9 bases separated the two germline ends. This CDR3 comprises 13 residues. The CDR3 nucleotides read TGTGCCAGCTCACCAGCGCACCTTTACGAGCAGTACTTC. Its protein product is CASSPAHLYEQYF.

This rearrangement joins TRBV30 to TRBJ1-6, with a possible D match to TRBD1 (5 bases). CDR3 length: 13 amino acids. Trimming stripped 8 bases from V and 6 bases from J, with 14 bases between. Per germline, CDR1 GTSNPN and CDR2 SVGIG (reference sequence). The CDR3 coding sequence is TGTGCCCGAAGTTCAGGGCCTAATTCACCCCTCCACTTT. Its translation: CARSSGPNSPLHF.

V is TRBV5-5 and J is TRBJ2-2; 9 bases map to TRBD1. The CDR3 is made up of 16 amino acids. The V gene's germline CDR1 is SGHKS and CDR2 YYEKEE (reference sequence). V gave up 4 bases and J gave up 3 bases; unmatched junction bases: 7. The CDR3 loop is CASSVGQGSYTGELFF. The DNA of the CDR3 is TGTGCCAGCAGCGTGGGACAGGGCTCCTACACCGGGGAGCTGTTTTTT. Full variable domain (remainder filled in from reference TRBV5-5 and TRBJ2-2): DAGVTQSPTHLIKTRGQQVTLRCSPISGHKSVSWYQQVLGQGPQFIFQYYEKEERGRGNFPDRFSARQFPNYSSELNVNALLLGDSALYLCASSVGQGSYTGELFFGEGSRLTVL.

The chain is built from TRBV18 and TRBJ1-1, with D uncertain. There are 14 residues in the CDR3. The V and J ends lost 3 bases and 1 base respectively, with 9 bases between them. CDR1 KGHSH and CDR2 LQKENI come from the germline V gene. The CDR3 reads CASSPFSGNTEAFF. CDR3 in DNA: TGTGCCAGCTCACCGTTCAGTGGGAACACTGAAGCTTTCTTT.

The rearrangement links TRBV13 to TRBJ2-3, with 13 nucleotides matching TRBD2. In germline, CDR1 is PRHDT, CDR2 FYEKMQ (reference sequence). The CDR3 sequence is 15 residues long. The J segment lost 7 bases and the V segment lost 5 bases, leaving 6 bases of the junction unmatched. The CDR3, as DNA: TGTGCCAGCAGCGGTAGGACTAGCGGGAGATATACGCAGTATTTT. Translating it yields CASSGRTSGRYTQYF.

This chain links TRBV4-1 with TRBJ1-1; D is unresolved. This CDR3 region has 15 residues. The germline gives CDR1 MGHRA, CDR2 YSYEKL. Trimming removed 3 bases from V and 0 bases from J, with 11 bases in between. The CDR3 loop reads CASSQGGAVNTEAFF. The CDR3 DNA follows: TGCGCCAGCAGCCAGGGTGGAGCCGTGAACACTGAAGCTTTCTTT.

This sequence joins TRBV6-5 and TRBJ1-1; 9 bases match TRBD1. Trimming at V came to 6 bases and at J to 0 bases, leaving 5 bases not matched to a gene. There are 15 residues in the CDR3. Per germline, CDR1 MNHEY and CDR2 SVGAGI. CDR3 sequence (DNA): TGTGCCAGCAGGGACAGGGGCGGCATGAACACTGAAGCTTTCTTT. The encoded protein is CASRDRGGMNTEAFF.

This rearrangement joins TRBV5-4 to TRBJ2-5, with 10 bases identical to TRBD2. V gave up 4 bases and J gave up 5 bases; unmatched junction bases: 5. The CDR3 covers 14 residues. The germline gives CDR1 SGHNT, CDR2 YYREEE (reference sequence). This chain's CDR3 is CASSVGTSEETQYF. For the CDR3, the DNA is TGTGCCAGCAGCGTAGGGACTAGCGAGGAGACCCAGTACTTC.

The chain recombines TRBV20-1 with TRBJ2-1; 13 nucleotides match TRBD2. Germline V gene data show CDR1 as DFQATT and CDR2 as SNEGSKA (reference sequence). V shed 3 bases, J shed 8 bases, and the junction held 7 bases outside the gene matches. This CDR3 comprises 15 residues. The CDR3 sequence is CSASPGTSGIHEQFF. Written as DNA, the CDR3 is TGCAGTGCTAGTCCAGGGACTAGCGGGATTCATGAGCAGTTCTTC.

For this clone: At one end the junction does not follow the germline gene, possibly because of a read error. The chain combines TRBV19 with TRBJ2-2; 7 bases map to TRBD1. The CDR3 has 15 amino acids. Germline V gene lookup returns CDR1 LNHDA and CDR2 SQIVND (reference sequence). CDR3 DNA: TGTGCCAGTAGAATAGACAGGGCGCTAGGCGGGGAGCTGTTTTTT. This gives the protein CASRIDRALGGELFF. Full variable domain (outside the CDR3, taken from reference TRBV19 and TRBJ2-2): DGGITQSPKYLFRKEGQNVTLSCEQNLNHDAMYWYRQDPGQGLRLIYYSQIVNDFQKGDIAEGYSVSREKKESFPLTVTSAQKNPTAFYLCASRIDRALGGELFFGEGSRLTVL.

This rearrangement joins TRBV5-8 to TRBJ2-7, with D possibly being TRBD2 (5 bases). The length of the CDR3 is 14 residues. Trimming pared 6 bases from V and 2 bases from J, leaving 15 bases between. Germline values: CDR1 SGHTS, CDR2 YDEGEE. The CDR3 nucleotides are TGTGCCAGCACCCCTGAGGGTTTCACCTACGAGCAGTACTTC. Translating it yields CASTPEGFTYEQYF.

The chain uses TRBV29-1 and TRBJ1-2, with a possible D match to TRBD1 (5 bases). Trimming removed 3 bases at V and 0 bases at J, with 11 bases between. The CDR3 contains 14 residues. The V gene's germline CDR1 is SQVTM and CDR2 ANQGSEA. CDR3 DNA: TGCAGCGTTGAGTCCCCGACAGCTAACTATGGCTACACCTTC. This codes for CSVESPTANYGYTF.

This clone was detected a few times. The gene calls are TRBV3-1 (or the pseudogene TRBV3-2) and TRBJ1-2; D is perhaps TRBD1 (5 bases). With 4 bases removed from V and 2 bases from J, the gap between germline ends came to 8 bases. The CDR3 consists of 13 residues. Germline V gene lookup returns CDR1 LGHDT and CDR2 YNNKEL (reference sequence). This chain's CDR3 is CASSPGLNYGYTF. CDR3 bases: TGTGCCAGCAGCCCGGGACTGAACTATGGCTACACCTTC.

This clone showed up just a few times. The chain combines TRBV6-6 with TRBJ2-3; 8 bases map to TRBD2. J lost 4 bases, V lost 6 bases, and 6 bases had no gene match. The germline V gene encodes CDR1 MNHNY and CDR2 SVGAGI (reference sequence). This CDR3 spans 14 amino acids. CDR3 coding DNA: TGTGCCAGCAGAAGAAGCGGGAGCCCAGATACGCAGTATTTT. Translating it yields CASRRSGSPDTQYF.

This clone appeared a single time. CDR3 loop: CASSLGGDSGNTIYF. CDR3 DNA: TGTGCCAGCAGCTTAGGGGGCGACTCTGGAAACACCATATATTTT. The V and J genes are TRBV5-4 and TRBJ1-3, with TRBD1 identical over 7 bases. Germline V gives CDR1 SGHNT, CDR2 YYREEE (reference sequence). V gave up 2 bases and J gave up 0 bases; unmatched junction bases: 2. This CDR3 contains 15 residues.

This chain links TRBV11-1 with TRBJ1-1; D is uncertain. From germline, CDR1 is SGHAT and CDR2 FQDESV (reference sequence). CDR3 length: 13 residues. V gave up 5 bases and J gave up 4 bases, with 11 bases separating them. The chain's CDR3 is CASSLPGGTEAFF. The CDR3 nucleotides are TGTGCCAGCAGCCTGCCGGGAGGCACTGAAGCTTTCTTT.